A single sample is the source of the 16 T cell receptor beta chains below, sequenced in a study of cytomegalovirus exposure and HLA in healthy donors. The PCR ran on 60 Vbeta and 13 Jbeta primers. Only in-frame clones appear in the TCRdb table, and some are missing; sequencing was by immunoSEQ multiplex PCR. This table has about 130,000 clones, roughly four fifths appearing once. Sequencing input: PBMCs. The receptors were sampled from a boy between 2 and 10 years old in good health and CMV-seronegative.

This chain uses TRBV7-2 with TRBJ2-7; 7 bases are a match to TRBD1. The germline V gene encodes CDR1 SGHTA and CDR2 FQGNSA. CDR3 size: 14 residues. The V and J ends lost 4 bases and 3 bases, in that order; junction bases with no gene match: 6. The CDR3 DNA reads as TGTGCCAGCAGCTCGACAGGGCTCAACTACGAGCAGTACTTC. It encodes CASSSTGLNYEQYF.

CDR3 bases: TGTGCCAGCAGTGAAGTTGGTCTAGCGATAGAGACCCAGTACTTC. Protein: CASSEVGLAIETQYF. V usage is TRBV2 and J usage is TRBJ2-5, with D maybe TRBD2 (6 bases). V was clipped by 1 base and J by 4 bases, with 13 bases between them. Germline V gene lookup returns CDR1 SNHLY and CDR2 FYNNEI. The CDR3 has 15 residues.

The V and J genes are TRBV6-4 and TRBJ2-3; TRBD2 agrees at 10 bases. The CDR3 is 14 residues long. Germline-derived CDR1 and CDR2 are MRHNA and SNTAGT. J gave up 4 bases and V 6 bases, and 4 bases lay outside the gene matches. The CDR3 protein is CASSSLAGADTQYF. CDR3 sequence (DNA): TGTGCCAGCAGCTCGCTAGCGGGAGCAGATACGCAGTATTTT.

The CDR3 DNA is TGCAGCATACGACGGGACTACGAGCAGTACTTC. It encodes CSIRRDYEQYF. The chain uses TRBV29-1 and TRBJ2-7; possible D gene TRBD2, 5 bases. V lost 8 bases and J lost 3, with 11 bases in between. Germline values: CDR1 SQVTM, CDR2 ANQGSEA. This CDR3 is built from 11 residues.

This chain joins TRBV11-3 and TRBJ2-7, with TRBD1 as a possible D gene (5 bases). Germline assignment: CDR1 SGHNT and CDR2 YENEEA. The CDR3 has 15 residues. The V end was cut by 1 base, the J end by 6 bases, with 16 bases between. CDR3 nucleotide sequence: TGTGCCAGCAGCTTAGGGTCAGGGCCAGGTCGCGAGCAGTACTTC. As protein: CASSLGSGPGREQYF.

The chain combines TRBV27 with TRBJ1-2; no firm D call. The length of the CDR3 is 14 residues. V lost 6 bases to trimming and J lost 8 bases, with 19 bases between them. Germline V gene sequence: CDR1 MNHEY, CDR2 SMNVEV (reference sequence). The CDR3 region has the DNA TGTGCCAGCAGGGACCCTTGGAGGGTGGACGGCTACACCTTC. It yields the protein CASRDPWRVDGYTF.

This clone was seen once. V gene TRBV5-4 combines with J gene TRBJ1-5, with TRBD1 identical over 9 bases. The junction had 8 bases not matched to a gene; V was cut back by 9 bases and J by 4 bases. Germline V gives CDR1 SGHNT, CDR2 YYREEE (reference sequence). This CDR3 has 14 amino acids. The DNA for the CDR3 is TGTGCCACCCCGGACAGGGGCAGGAATCAGCCCCAGCATTTT. Translation gives CATPDRGRNQPQHF. Full variable domain (missing parts from reference TRBV5-4 and TRBJ1-5): ETGVTQSPTHLIKTRGQQVTLRCSSQSGHNTVSWYQQALGQGPQFIFQYYREEENGRGNFPPRFSGLQFPNYSSELNVNALELDDSALYLCATPDRGRNQPQHFGDGTRLSIL.

The chain links TRBV5-1 to TRBJ2-1; perhaps TRBD2 as D (5 bases). CDR1 and CDR2 from the germline V gene are SGHRS and YFSETQ. The CDR3 contains 12 residues. The ends were cut back, 4 bases at V and 11 bases at J, with 13 bases in the middle. CDR3 bases: TGCGCCAGCAGCCGGGATGGTGTACAGCAGTTCTTC. It encodes CASSRDGVQQFF.

This clone was seen a single time. This chain joins TRBV6-5 and TRBJ1-4, with D unclear. The germline gives CDR1 MNHEY, CDR2 SVGAGI. CDR3 length: 14 residues. V shed 4 bases and J shed 1 base, with 7 bases lying between them. The CDR3 DNA follows: TGTGCCAGCAGTTCGGAGGGAACTAATGAAAAACTGTTTTTT. Translated: CASSSEGTNEKLFF.

The gene calls are TRBV5-5 and TRBJ2-7; 10 bases are shared with TRBD1. CDR1 is SGHKS and CDR2 is YYEKEE in the germline V gene (reference sequence). The CDR3 sequence is 14 residues long. V dropped 3 bases and J dropped 2; count of bases not matched to a gene: 2. Here the CDR3 DNA reads TGTGCCAGCAGCTGGGGGACAGGGGCCTACGAGCAGTACTTC. Translation gives CASSWGTGAYEQYF.

The rearrangement joins TRBV7-9 to TRBJ1-3; TRBD1 is a possible D gene (6 bases). Trimming took 1 base from V and 2 from J, leaving 9 bases between them. This CDR3 has 15 amino acids. CDR1 is SEHNR and CDR2 is FQNEAQ in the germline V gene (reference sequence). The CDR3 DNA is TGTGCCAGCAGCTTAGTGGGGGCCGCTGGAAACACCATATATTTT. As protein: CASSLVGAAGNTIYF.

The V and J genes are TRBV7-9 and TRBJ2-6; the D gene is possibly TRBD1 (6 bases). Germline V gene sequence: CDR1 SEHNR, CDR2 FQNEAQ (reference sequence). The length of the CDR3 is 19 residues. The V gene lost 3 bases and the J gene lost 0 bases, with 18 bases spanning the gap. The CDR3 protein is CASSFHYRDLVSGANVLTF. The DNA for the CDR3 is TGTGCCAGCAGCTTTCACTACAGGGACCTCGTCTCTGGGGCCAACGTCCTGACTTTC.

J is TRBJ2-1 and V is TRBV5-1; D perhaps matches TRBD1 (5 bases). The CDR3 is 14 residues long. The V gene lost 0 bases and the J gene lost 6 bases, with 10 bases spanning the gap. Germline assignment: CDR1 SGHRS and CDR2 YFSETQ. CDR3 coding DNA: TGCGCCAGCAGCTTGGTGCAGGGTACCAATGAGCAGTTCTTC. Translated: CASSLVQGTNEQFF.

The chain links TRBV5-8 to TRBJ1-2; D not resolved. CDR3 length: 15 residues. Germline-derived CDR1 and CDR2 are SGHTS and YDEGEE. V was clipped by 0 bases and J by 7 bases, with 16 bases between them. In DNA, the CDR3 is TGTGCCAGCAGCTTGGATCGGGGAAGGTTTGGTGGCTACACCTTC. It translates to CASSLDRGRFGGYTF.

The chain combines TRBV11-2 with TRBJ2-7, with 11 positions matching TRBD1. Germline loops: CDR1 SGHAT, CDR2 FQNNGV. Unmatched junction bases numbered 8, after V lost 0 bases and J lost 4 bases. The CDR3 is 17 residues long. CDR3 residues: CASSLESLGTGGYEQYV. The CDR3 bases are TGTGCCAGCAGCTTAGAGAGTCTCGGGACAGGGGGATACGAGCAGTACGTC.

J is TRBJ1-2 and V is TRBV18, with D unclear. With 3 bases removed from V and 2 bases from J, the gap between germline ends came to 10 bases. Germline CDR1 is KGHSH and CDR2 is LQKENI. CDR3 length equals 14 residues. The CDR3 is CASSPQGGNYGYTF. The CDR3 DNA reads as TGTGCCAGCTCACCCCAAGGCGGAAACTATGGCTACACCTTC.